The present T cell receptor beta chain was sequenced within a study of cytomegalovirus exposure and HLA in healthy donors. 13 Jbeta primers and 60 Vbeta primers were used for the PCR. TCRdb's copy holds only in-frame clones and misses some; the assay was immunoSEQ multiplex PCR. The sample lists 80,000 to 100,000 clones; roughly 70% were seen once. This clone was counted between two and nine times. This CDR3 spans 14 amino acids. Germline V gene sequence: CDR1 WNHNN, CDR2 SYGVQD (reference sequence). The receptor was derived from a man in his forties or fifties in good health and CMV-seronegative. What was sequenced was PBMCs. This sequence joins TRBV10-1 and TRBJ2-5; TRBD2 matches 8 bases. The J call may not be correct, given that the DNA end is closer to TRBJ2-7. The CDR3 DNA follows: TGCGCCAGCAGTCCATCGCGGGGGGATAACGAGCAGTACTTC. This translates into CASSPSRGDNEQYF.